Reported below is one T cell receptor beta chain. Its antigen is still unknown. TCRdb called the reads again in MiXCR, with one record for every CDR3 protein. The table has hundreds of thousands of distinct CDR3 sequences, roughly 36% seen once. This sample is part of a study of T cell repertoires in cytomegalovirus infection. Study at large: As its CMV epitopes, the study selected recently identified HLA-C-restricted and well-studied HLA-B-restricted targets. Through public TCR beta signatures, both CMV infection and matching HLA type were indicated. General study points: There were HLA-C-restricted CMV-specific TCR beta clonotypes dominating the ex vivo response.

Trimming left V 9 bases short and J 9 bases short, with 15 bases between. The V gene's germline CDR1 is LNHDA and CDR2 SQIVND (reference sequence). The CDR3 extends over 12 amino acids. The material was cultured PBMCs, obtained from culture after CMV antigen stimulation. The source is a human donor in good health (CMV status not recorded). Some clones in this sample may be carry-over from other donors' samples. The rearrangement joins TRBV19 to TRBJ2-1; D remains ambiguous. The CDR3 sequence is CASPNRGVEQFF. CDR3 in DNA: TGTGCCAGCCCAAATCGTGGGGTTGAGCAGTTCTTC. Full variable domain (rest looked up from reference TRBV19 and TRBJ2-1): DGGITQSPKYLFRKEGQNVTLSCEQNLNHDAMYWYRQDPGQGLRLIYYSQIVNDFQKGDIAEGYSVSREKKESFPLTVTSAQKNPTAFYLCASPNRGVEQFFGPGTRLTVL.